This T cell receptor beta chain was profiled in a study of cytomegalovirus exposure and HLA in healthy donors. Study-wide points: Cytomegalovirus status was reportedly diagnosed by the classifier with high specificity and sensitivity.

The CDR3 is 20 amino acids. From germline, CDR1 is SGHNT and CDR2 YENEEA. After removal of 3 bases from V and 0 bases from J, the junction contained 15 bases not matched to a gene. Donors were drawn from the approximately 130-subject validation cohort, separate from the roughly 700-subject first cohort. As regards this clone: Its antigen remains unknown.

Assay used: immunoSEQ multiplex PCR; TCRdb lists only in-frame clones, some missing. The data show over 250,000 clones, with around 85% seen just once and approximately 1% held by the top ten. The sequence derives from a woman aged 18-29 years in good health and CMV-seronegative. The material sequenced was PBMCs. The chain uses TRBV11-3 and TRBJ2-1; TRBD2 aligns across 9 bases. The CDR3 is CASSLVGWLAGSLSYNEQFF. CDR3 sequence (DNA): TGTGCCAGCAGCTTGGTGGGGTGGCTAGCGGGATCCCTCTCCTACAATGAGCAGTTCTTC. The full variable domain, with the rest looked up from reference TRBV11-3 and TRBJ2-1, is EAGVVQSPRYKIIEKKQPVAFWCNPISGHNTLYWYLQNLGQGPELLIRYENEEAVDDSQLPKDRFSAERLKGVDSTLKIQPAELGDSAVYLCASSLVGWLAGSLSYNEQFFGPGTRLTVL.